This record concerns one TCR beta chain sequence. The antigen is unknown. J was trimmed by 4 bases and V by 6 bases; bases with no gene match: 4. The CDR3 has 14 residues. CDR1 is MNHEY and CDR2 is SVGAGI in the germline V gene. These data belong to a study of high-grade serous ovarian cancer treatment subgroups. Study summary: Samples averaged 14,192 reads and 6,900 or so unique TCR beta rearrangements. Whole-study findings and limits: CDR1 and CDR2 were left unanalyzed; analyses focused on CDR3. Tumors within one patient showed repertoire similarity of roughly 0.095 to 0.85. Higher neoantigen levels went with greater TCR clonal relatedness.

Tumor samples were obtained before definitive surgery or chemotherapy. Sequencing was performed with immunoSEQ multiplex PCR; in TCRdb, only in-frame clones are kept and a portion is missing. The repertoire holds fewer than 35,000 clones, with around 84% as singletons. Sequencing was performed on tumor tissue. V usage is TRBV6-5 and J usage is TRBJ1-1, with 11 bases fitting TRBD1. The sequence was obtained from a human donor with high-grade serous ovarian cancer. CDR3 amino acids: CASRRDRGTTEAFF. For the CDR3, the DNA is TGTGCCAGCAGACGGGACAGGGGGACCACTGAAGCTTTCTTT.